The 3 T cell receptor beta chains given below trace back to one sample, sequenced in a study of shared clonotypes between healthy human individuals. Here immunoSEQ multiplex PCR was the method, and the copy in TCRdb shows in-frame clones only, minus some. The sample lists around 1,100,000 clones, 77% occurring once. Material: memory CD4+ T cells from PBMCs. Stated subset: CD45RA-negative fraction. These receptors all stem from a man between 18 and 29 years old in good health. Some clones in this sample may be carry-over from other donors' samples.

The chain has TRBV5-6 and TRBJ2-1; D is ambiguous. CDR1 and CDR2 from the germline V gene are SGHDT and YYEEEE. Between the trimmed V and J ends, which lost 2 bases and 7 bases, there was a span of 4 bases. The CDR3 spans 11 residues. CDR3 bases: TGTGCCAGCAGCTTTGGTAATGAGCAGTTCTTC. Translating gives CASSFGNEQFF.

The V and J genes are TRBV21-1 and TRBJ2-1; the table's D call, TRBD1, has no DNA check behind it. TRBV21-1 corresponds to a pseudogene. This CDR3 comprises 15 residues. The CDR3 DNA reads as TGTGCCAGCAGCAAAGTGGCTCTCTCCTACAATGAGCAGTTCTTC. It is translated as CASSKVALSYNEQFF.

J is TRBJ2-3 and V is TRBV11-3, with no clear D. V lost 4 bases and J lost 1, with 3 bases in between. The CDR3 covers 12 residues. CDR1 and CDR2 from the germline V gene are SGHNT and YENEEA. CDR3 loop: CASSSGTDTQYF. DNA of the CDR3: TGTGCCAGCAGCTCGGGCACAGATACGCAGTATTTT.